Listed below are T cell receptor beta chains from one sample, sequenced in a study of blood T cell repertoires in COVID-19. The table came from immunoSEQ multiplex PCR; TCRdb's copy has only in-frame clones and leaves some out. The top ten clones hold roughly 8% of a sample with 160,000 or so clones, around 84% of them seen once. The sequencing input was PBMCs or T cells enriched from blood (not recorded which). The receptors were sampled from a woman aged 50 to 65 who had recovered from COVID-19. Each CDR3 is given with its conserved first and last residue. D genes are given only for firm matches. Clone size appears in some rows only: once, few, many, or a class for an expanded clone.

abundance	v_gene	j_gene	d_gene	CDR3nt	CDR3aa
NA	TRBV11-2	TRBJ1-6	TRBD1	TGTGCCAGCAGCTTGACAGGGACGAATTCACCCCTCCACTTT	CASSLTGTNSPLHF
NA	TRBV7-9	TRBJ2-1	NA	TGTGCCAGCAGCTTAGGGCTGAGTAGCGGACCCTACAATGAGCAGTTCTTC	CASSLGLSSGPYNEQFF
NA	TRBV5-1	TRBJ1-4	NA	TGCGCCAGCAGCCTGGGCCCTAGGGAAAAACTGTTTTTT	CASSLGPREKLFF
NA	TRBV25-1	TRBJ1-1	NA	TGTGCCAGCAGTCAGGGGGAAGCTTTCTTT	CASSQGEAFF
NA	TRBV2	TRBJ1-5	TRBD1	TGTGCCAGCAACATACAGGGGGGACAGCCCCAGCATTTT	CASNIQGGQPQHF
NA	TRBV29-1	TRBJ2-5	TRBD1	TGCAGCGCCCTACAGGGGGCTGGGGAGACCCAGTACTTC	CSALQGAGETQYF
NA	TRBV4-1	TRBJ2-4	TRBD1	TGCGCCAGCAGCCAAGGACAGGGGCTAGCCAAAAACATTCAGTACTTC	CASSQGQGLAKNIQYF
NA	TRBV27	TRBJ2-6	NA	TGTGCCAGCAGCCTTCTCGGGAGCTCTGGGGCCAACGTCCTGACTTTC	CASSLLGSSGANVLTF
NA	TRBV5-6	TRBJ2-7	NA	TGTGCCAGCAGCTTGCTGGGAGGGGGTCGGGAGCAGTACTTC	CASSLLGGGREQYF
NA	TRBV23-1	TRBJ1-2	NA	TGCGCCAGCAGTCAAAATCGACAGAACTATGGCTACACCTTC	CASSQNRQNYGYTF
NA	TRBV15	TRBJ1-5	NA	TGTGCCACCAGGTTACGGTCGGGGGTCCAGCCCCAGCATTTT	CATRLRSGVQPQHF
once	TRBV14	TRBJ2-1	NA	TGTGCCAGCAGCTGGCAGTGGGGACTCCTCTACAATGAGCAGTTCTTC	CASSWQWGLLYNEQFF
NA	TRBV19	TRBJ2-3	TRBD2	TGTGCCAGTAGGAAGCTTATGGCGGGAGGCACAGATACGCAGTATTTT	CASRKLMAGGTDTQYF
few	TRBV4-2	TRBJ2-1	NA	TGTGCCAGCAGCCATGAAGTTGGACTCTACAATGAGCAGTTCTTC	CASSHEVGLYNEQFF
NA	TRBV27	TRBJ2-7	TRBD2	TGTGCCAGCAGTTTCCGGACTAGCGGGGCCTACGAGCAGTACTTC	CASSFRTSGAYEQYF
NA	TRBV7-2	TRBJ2-6	TRBD1	TGTGCCGTGAGGGACAGGGGGCGGAGGGAGTCTGGGGCCAACGTCCTGACTTTC	CAVRDRGRRESGANVLTF
NA	TRBV21-1	TRBJ2-5	NA	TGTGCCAGCAGCAAAGGGCAGGGGGCCAGGGAGACCCAGTACTTC	CASSKGQGARETQYF
NA	TRBV6-5	TRBJ2-1	TRBD2	TGTGCCAGCAGCCCCCGACTAGCGTTTTACAATGAGCAGTTCTTC	CASSPRLAFYNEQFF
NA	TRBV5-8	TRBJ2-7	TRBD2	TGTGCCAGCAGCTATCAATCCGGGACTAGCGGGGCCGAGCAGTACTTC	CASSYQSGTSGAEQYF
few	TRBV4-1	TRBJ2-3	NA	TGCGCCAAAGGGGCGACTAGTCTCACAGATACGCAGTATTTT	CAKGATSLTDTQYF
NA	TRBV5-1	TRBJ2-1	TRBD1	TGCGCCAGCAGCTTACAGGGGGCGAATGAGCAGTTCTTC	CASSLQGANEQFF
NA	TRBV7-9	TRBJ1-3	TRBD1	TGTGCCAGCAGCCAAGACAGGGGCGGAAACACCATATATTTT	CASSQDRGGNTIYF
once	TRBV10-3	TRBJ2-3	TRBD2	TGTGCCATCAGTGCCGCGGGGGGTACAGATACGCAGTATTTT	CAISAAGGTDTQYF
NA	TRBV9	TRBJ1-6	TRBD1	TGTGCCAGCAGCGTAGAGGCGGGACAGCAGTATTCACCCCTCCACTTT	CASSVEAGQQYSPLHF
NA	TRBV2	TRBJ2-5	NA	TGTGCCAGCAGTGAGGGGGCTAGCGGAATAAACCAAGAGACCCAGTACTTC	CASSEGASGINQETQYF
NA	TRBV19	TRBJ2-2	TRBD2	TGTGCCAGTAGTACCCTAGCGGGAGTAGGAACCGGGGAGCTGTTTTTT	CASSTLAGVGTGELFF
once	TRBV3-1/TRBV3-2	TRBJ2-6	NA	TGTGCCAGCAGTCTTTCTGGGGCCAACGTCCTGACTTTC	CASSLSGANVLTF
NA	TRBV4-2	TRBJ1-4	TRBD1	TGTGCCAGCAGCTACCGGGACAGGGCTGAAAAACTGTTTTTT	CASSYRDRAEKLFF
NA	TRBV27	TRBJ2-3	TRBD2	TGTGCCAGCAGGCCGTCCTCTAGCGGCCCAGATACGCAGTATTTT	CASRPSSSGPDTQYF
NA	TRBV10-3	TRBJ2-3	NA	TGTGCCATCAAAGCCCTCACAGATACGCAGTATTTT	CAIKALTDTQYF
NA	TRBV5-4	TRBJ1-2	TRBD1	TGTGCCAGCAGCCCCGGACAGGAGGCCTATGGCTACACCTTC	CASSPGQEAYGYTF
NA	TRBV6-2/TRBV6-3	TRBJ1-2	NA	TGTGCCAGCAACCCCCCGGGACTCCATGGCTACACCTTC	CASNPPGLHGYTF
NA	TRBV27	TRBJ1-2	TRBD1	TGTGCCAGCAGTTTAAAGGGGGCCGGCTATGGCTACACCTTC	CASSLKGAGYGYTF
few	TRBV5-1	TRBJ2-3	TRBD1	TGCGCCAGCAGCTTAACGGGACAGGGGGGAGATACGCAGTATTTT	CASSLTGQGGDTQYF